These T cell receptor beta chains were read from a single sample in a study of T cells after yellow fever vaccination. One entry per CDR3 protein, called by TCRdb with MiXCR from the 5' RACE reads. The sample consists of about 230,000 distinct CDR3 sequences, approximately 6.7% of them appearing once. This specimen consisted of CD4+ T cells sorted from PBMCs, obtained on the day of the yellow fever booster vaccination. The receptors come from a man aged 25-40 years who received the YFV17D yellow fever vaccine. CDR3s include the opening cysteine and the closing phenylalanine or tryptophan. The D gene is left open where the match is weak. Clone sizes are given selectively: once, few, many, or a class where the clone is expanded.

j_gene,v_gene,abundance,d_gene,CDR3aa,CDR3nt
TRBJ2-1,TRBV4-2,many,NA,CASSQGSGTARLAEQFF,TGTGCCAGCAGCCAAGGGTCCGGGACGGCTAGGTTAGCTGAGCAGTTCTTC
TRBJ2-1,TRBV5-4,NA,TRBD2,CASSLKLAGAQEQFF,TGTGCCAGCAGCTTGAAACTAGCGGGAGCCCAAGAGCAGTTCTTC
TRBJ2-7,TRBV28,many,TRBD2,CASSSLTSGRNEQYF,TGTGCCAGCAGTTCTCTTACTAGCGGGAGAAACGAGCAGTACTTC
TRBJ2-4,TRBV5-1,NA,TRBD2,CASSLLAGAPNIQYF,TGCGCCAGCAGCTTGCTAGCGGGGGCCCCAAACATTCAGTACTTC
TRBJ1-1,TRBV5-1,many,NA,CASSLMEGGTEAFF,TGCGCCAGCAGCTTGATGGAGGGCGGCACTGAAGCTTTCTTT
TRBJ2-5,TRBV25-1,NA,TRBD2,CASTLAGETQYF,TGTGCCAGCACTCTAGCGGGAGAGACCCAGTACTTC
TRBJ2-2,TRBV7-2,many,TRBD2,CASSRRLATETGELFF,TGTGCCAGCAGCCGTCGACTAGCGACAGAGACCGGGGAGCTGTTTTTT
TRBJ2-1,TRBV7-8,NA,NA,CASSLASDSSYNEQFF,TGTGCCAGCAGCTTGGCTAGCGATAGCTCCTACAATGAGCAGTTCTTC
TRBJ2-5,TRBV12-3/TRBV12-4,few,TRBD1,CASSRDRVDETQYF,TGTGCCAGCAGTCGGGACAGGGTTGACGAGACCCAGTACTTC
TRBJ2-3,TRBV7-2,few,TRBD1,CASILGGPADTQYF,TGTGCCAGCATCTTAGGGGGCCCCGCAGATACGCAGTATTTT